What follows is one T cell receptor (beta chain) and its context. This sample is drawn from a study of control samples from healthy donors and cancer patients. Assay: immunoSEQ multiplex PCR; the TCRdb copy retains only in-frame clones and omits some. The table records around 59,000 clones, about 92% of them present only once. The TCR was taken from a man in his forties with colorectal cancer. The sample was PBMCs.

CDR3 in DNA: TGTGCCAGCAGCCGACAGCCCGGCCCCCTCCACTTT. Translating gives CASSRQPGPLHF. The J gene is TRBJ1-6, the V gene TRBV6-5, with D perhaps TRBD1 (5 bases). Trimming pared 6 bases from V and 13 bases from J, leaving 13 bases between. Per germline, CDR1 MNHEY and CDR2 SVGAGI. The CDR3 consists of 12 residues.